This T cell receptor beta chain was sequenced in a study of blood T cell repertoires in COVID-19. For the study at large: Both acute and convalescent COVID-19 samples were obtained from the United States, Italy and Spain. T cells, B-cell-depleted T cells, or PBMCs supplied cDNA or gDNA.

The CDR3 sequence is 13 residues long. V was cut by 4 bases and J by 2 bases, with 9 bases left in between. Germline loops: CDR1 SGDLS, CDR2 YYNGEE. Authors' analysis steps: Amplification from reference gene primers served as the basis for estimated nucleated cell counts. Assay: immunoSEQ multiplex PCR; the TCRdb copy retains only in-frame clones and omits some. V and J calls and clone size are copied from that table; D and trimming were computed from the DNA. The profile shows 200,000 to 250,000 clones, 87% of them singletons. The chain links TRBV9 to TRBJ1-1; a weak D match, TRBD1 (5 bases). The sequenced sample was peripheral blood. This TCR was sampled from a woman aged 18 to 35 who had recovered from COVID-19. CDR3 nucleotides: TGTGCCAGCAGCCAGGGACTTAACACTGAAGCTTTCTTT. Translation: CASSQGLNTEAFF.